The 12 T cell receptor beta chains reported below all come from one sample, sequenced in a study of cytomegalovirus exposure and HLA in healthy donors (dated by TCRdb to about 2017). The library relied on the immunoSEQ multiplex PCR assay. For the multiplex PCR, a mixture combining 60 forward primers for TCR Vbeta segments and 13 reverse primers for TCR Jbeta segments was used. TCRdb mirrors the immuneACCESS table, restricted to in-frame sequences. Some clones are absent from its copies; in checked studies, under half trace to an unresolved V gene, and the reason for the others is unknown. In this sample the table shows 90,000 to 110,000 clones, approximately 82% of which occur a single time. Around 8.5% of the sample is held by the ten biggest clonotypes. The specimen was PBMCs. All receptors come from a man between 35 and 55 years old in good health and CMV-seropositive.

The gene calls are TRBV5-4 and TRBJ2-4; 8 bases line up with TRBD2. In germline, CDR1 is SGHNT, CDR2 YYREEE (reference sequence). The CDR3 totals 14 residues. After removal of 5 bases from V and 3 bases from J, the junction contained 4 bases not matched to a gene. For the CDR3, the DNA is TGTGCCAGCAGTAGCGGGACAAGCAAAAACATTCAGTACTTC. It codes for CASSSGTSKNIQYF.

The chain joins TRBV2 to TRBJ2-1; the match to TRBD2 covers 7 bases. Germline trimming cut 1 base from V and 8 bases from J; bases unmatched to any gene: 11. In germline, CDR1 is SNHLY, CDR2 FYNNEI. This CDR3 region has 16 residues. CDR3 bases: TGTGCCAGCAGTGAAGGCATGGCGGGAGAGATCCATGAGCAGTTCTTC. As protein: CASSEGMAGEIHEQFF. The full variable domain, with the rest looked up from reference TRBV2 and TRBJ2-1, is EPEVTQTPSHQVTQMGQEVILRCVPISNHLYFYWYRQILGQKVEFLVSFYNNEISEKSEIFDDQFSVERPDGSNFTLKIRSTKLEDSAMYFCASSEGMAGEIHEQFFGPGTRLTVL.

The genes are TRBV4-3 and TRBJ2-1, with TRBD2 matching 10 bases. The V and J ends lost 2 bases and 9 bases, in that order; junction bases with no gene match: 13. Per the germline V gene, CDR1 is LGHNA and CDR2 is YSLEER. This CDR3 region has 17 residues. CDR3 in amino acids: CASSQLGLGTSVGEQFF. In DNA form, the CDR3 reads TGCGCCAGCAGCCAATTGGGCCTCGGGACTAGCGTGGGTGAGCAGTTCTTC.

The V and J genes are TRBV29-1 and TRBJ1-1; 10 bases map to TRBD1. Unmatched junction bases numbered 5, after V lost 4 bases and J lost 0 bases. Germline V lookup: CDR1 SQVTM, CDR2 ANQGSEA. The CDR3 contains 15 residues. The CDR3 sequence is CSVGRQGALNTEAFF. In nucleotides, the CDR3 is TGCAGCGTTGGTCGACAGGGGGCCCTGAACACTGAAGCTTTCTTT.

CDR3 sequence: CASRHGGGGRTEAFF. DNA of the CDR3: TGTGCCAGCAGGCACGGGGGTGGGGGTCGGACTGAAGCTTTCTTT. V usage is TRBV28 and J usage is TRBJ1-1; perhaps TRBD1 as D (5 bases). CDR3 length: 15 residues. CDR1 and CDR2 from the germline V gene are MDHEN and SYDVKM. V lost 6 bases and J 5 bases, leaving 19 bases between the germline ends. Filled out from reference TRBV28 and TRBJ1-1, the complete variable domain reads DVKVTQSSRYLVKRTGEKVFLECVQDMDHENMFWYRQDPGLGLRLIYFSYDVKMKEKGDIPEGYSVSREKKERFSLILESASTNQTSMYLCASRHGGGGRTEAFFGQGTRLTVV.

The chain joins TRBV19 to TRBJ2-1, with 13 bases identical to TRBD2. The germline V gene has CDR1 LNHDA and CDR2 SQIVND (reference sequence). The V gene end was trimmed by 6 bases and the J gene end by 10 bases; junction bases not matched to a gene: 3. This CDR3 is 13 amino acids long. In nucleotides, the CDR3 is TGTGCCAGTAGCGGACTAGCGGGAGAGGAGCAGTTCTTC. This codes for CASSGLAGEEQFF.

The rearrangement links TRBV7-9 to TRBJ2-7, with 9 positions matching TRBD1. V lost 4 bases and J lost 2; bases outside the gene matches: 0. The germline CDR1 and CDR2 sequences are SEHNR and FQNEAQ (reference sequence). The length of the CDR3 is 13 residues. CDR3 nucleotide sequence: TGTGCCAGCAGCTGGACAGGGGCCTACGAGCAGTACTTC. It yields the protein CASSWTGAYEQYF. The full variable domain, with the rest looked up from reference TRBV7-9 and TRBJ2-7, is DTGVSQNPRHKITKRGQNVTFRCDPISEHNRLYWYRQTLGQGPEFLTYFQNEAQLEKSRLLSDRFSAERPKGSFSTLEIQRTEQGDSAMYLCASSWTGAYEQYFGPGTRLTVT.

There are a few counts of this clone. V is TRBV7-2 and J is TRBJ1-1; the D gene is possibly TRBD1 (5 bases). The CDR3 has 14 amino acids. Deletions cut 5 bases from V and 4 bases from J, with 14 bases between. Germline V lookup: CDR1 SGHTA, CDR2 FQGNSA. The CDR3 spells CASSLLGPGTEAFF. The CDR3 nucleotides are TGTGCCAGCAGCCTTTTGGGGCCGGGCACTGAAGCTTTCTTT.

The chain couples TRBV19 to TRBJ2-7; TRBD2 might be the D (6 bases). V shed 4 bases and J shed 7 bases, with 14 bases lying between them. Germline V CDR1 and CDR2: LNHDA, SQIVND (reference sequence). CDR3 length equals 13 residues. CDR3 region: CASSTQRAGEQYF. The CDR3 DNA is TGTGCCAGTAGTACCCAAAGGGCGGGGGAGCAGTACTTC.

The gene calls are TRBV5-1 and TRBJ1-2; 11 nucleotides match TRBD1. CDR3 length: 14 residues. The V segment lost 4 bases and the J segment 6 bases; nucleotides outside the gene matches: 5. Looked up from germline, CDR1 is SGHRS and CDR2 is YFSETQ. The CDR3 DNA sequence: TGCGCCAGCAGCCCGGGACAGGGGGTGGATGGCTACACCTTC. This encodes CASSPGQGVDGYTF.

The chain has TRBV5-6 and TRBJ2-3; 7 bases align to TRBD1. V was clipped by 4 bases and J by 6 bases; unmatched bases: 11. Germline CDR1 and CDR2: SGHDT and YYEEEE. The CDR3 is made up of 15 amino acids. The chain's CDR3 is CASSLRRGRADTQYF. The CDR3 DNA reads TGTGCCAGCAGCCTACGAAGGGGGCGGGCGGATACGCAGTATTTT.

The chain uses TRBV27 and TRBJ2-2; 8 nucleotides agree with TRBD1. Germline CDR1 and CDR2: MNHEY and SMNVEV (reference sequence). V shed 4 bases and J 1 base; nucleotides not matched to a gene: 5. The CDR3 covers 16 residues. CDR3 region: CASSSVTGVNTGELFF. In nucleotides, the CDR3 is TGTGCCAGCAGTTCCGTGACAGGGGTGAACACCGGGGAGCTGTTTTTT.